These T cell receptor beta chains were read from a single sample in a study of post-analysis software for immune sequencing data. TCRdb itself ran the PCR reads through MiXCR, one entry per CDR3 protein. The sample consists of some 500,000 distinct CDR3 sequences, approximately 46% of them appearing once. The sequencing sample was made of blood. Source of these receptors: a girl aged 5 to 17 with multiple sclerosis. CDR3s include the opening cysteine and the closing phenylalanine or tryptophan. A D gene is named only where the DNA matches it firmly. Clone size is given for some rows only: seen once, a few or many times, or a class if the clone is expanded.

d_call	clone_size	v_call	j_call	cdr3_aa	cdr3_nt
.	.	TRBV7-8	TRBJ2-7	CASSLQLKQYF	TGTGCCAGCAGCCTACAGTTGAAGCAGTACTTC
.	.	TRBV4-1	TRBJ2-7	CASSQVGTYEQYF	TGCGCCAGCAGCCAAGTTGGTACCTACGAGCAGTACTTC
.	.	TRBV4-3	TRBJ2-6	CASSQGMPSSGANVLTF	TGCGCCAGCAGCCAAGGAATGCCGTCTTCTGGGGCCAACGTCCTGACTTTC
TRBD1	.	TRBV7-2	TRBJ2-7	CASSPRDRSSYEQYF	TGTGCCAGCAGCCCCCGGGACAGGAGCTCCTACGAGCAGTACTTC
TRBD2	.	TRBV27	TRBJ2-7	CASSPYQLAGDSYEQYF	TGTGCCAGCAGCCCCTACCAACTAGCGGGAGATTCCTACGAGCAGTACTTC
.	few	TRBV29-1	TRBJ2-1	CSAVGRENEQFF	TGCAGCGCCGTGGGACGGGAAAATGAGCAGTTCTTC
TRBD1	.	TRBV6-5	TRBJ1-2	CASSYGTGGRGYTF	TGTGCCAGCAGTTACGGGACAGGGGGCCGTGGCTACACCTTC
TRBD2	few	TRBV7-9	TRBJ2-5	CASSSKTYSGWYQETQYF	TGTGCCAGCAGCTCAAAGACTTATAGCGGGTGGTACCAAGAGACCCAGTACTTC
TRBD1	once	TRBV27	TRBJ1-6	CASSPVSTTGEGSPLHF	TGTGCCAGCAGTCCGGTTAGCACGACAGGGGAGGGGTCACCCCTCCACTTT
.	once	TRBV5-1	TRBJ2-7	CASSLEEAYEQYF	TGCGCCAGCAGCTTGGAGGAAGCCTACGAGCAGTACTTC
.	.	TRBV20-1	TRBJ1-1	CRVVGDREAFF	TGCAGGGTGGTGGGCGACAGGGAAGCTTTCTTT
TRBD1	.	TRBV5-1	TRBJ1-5	CASSLGTGGSGNQPQHF	TGCGCCAGCAGCTTAGGGACAGGGGGCAGTGGCAATCAGCCCCAGCATTTT
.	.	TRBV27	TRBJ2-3	CASSQGALRTDTQYF	TGTGCCAGCAGTCAGGGTGCCCTTAGGACAGATACGCAGTATTTT
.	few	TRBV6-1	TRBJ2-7	CASSEYNEQYF	TGTGCCAGCAGTGAGTACAATGAGCAGTACTTC
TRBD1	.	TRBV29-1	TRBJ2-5	CSYTGGETQYF	TGCAGCTATACAGGGGGGGAGACCCAGTACTTC
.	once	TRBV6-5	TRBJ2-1	CASTGVSSYNEQFF	TGTGCCAGCACCGGGGTGAGTTCCTACAATGAGCAGTTCTTC
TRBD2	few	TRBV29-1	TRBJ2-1	CSVGKREGRRGQFF	TGCAGCGTTGGTAAGCGGGAGGGCCGACGTGGGCAGTTCTTC
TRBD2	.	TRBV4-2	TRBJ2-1	CASSQGTSGSNEQFF	TGTGCCAGCAGCCAAGGAACTAGCGGGAGCAATGAGCAGTTCTTC
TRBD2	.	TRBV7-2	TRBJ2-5	CASSAQGLASETQYF	TGTGCCAGCAGCGCCCAGGGACTAGCGTCCGAGACCCAGTACTTC
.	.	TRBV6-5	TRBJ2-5	CASRGDYQETQYF	TGTGCCAGCAGAGGCGATTACCAAGAGACCCAGTACTTC
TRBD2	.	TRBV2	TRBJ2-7	CASSENPGLAGAYEQYF	TGTGCCAGCAGTGAAAATCCAGGACTAGCGGGAGCCTACGAGCAGTACTTC
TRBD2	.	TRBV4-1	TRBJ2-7	CASSHGPIAGVTYEQYF	TGCGCCAGCAGCCACGGCCCAATAGCGGGAGTGACCTACGAGCAGTACTTC
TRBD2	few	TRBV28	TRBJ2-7	CASSLPSSGRTYEQYF	TGTGCCAGCAGTTTACCTTCTAGCGGGAGGACCTACGAGCAGTACTTC
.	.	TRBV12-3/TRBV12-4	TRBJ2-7	CASSFSRSSYEQYF	TGTGCCAGCAGTTTCTCGCGGAGCTCCTACGAGCAGTACTTC
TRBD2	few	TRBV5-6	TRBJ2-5	CASSIAGDFVQQYF	TGTGCCAGCAGCATAGCGGGAGACTTCGTACAGCAGTACTTC
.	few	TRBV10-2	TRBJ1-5	CASSAQLNQPQHF	TGCGCCAGCAGTGCTCAGCTAAATCAGCCCCAGCATTTT
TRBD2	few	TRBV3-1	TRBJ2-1	CASSQMSGRAPNEQFF	TGTGCCAGCAGCCAGATGAGCGGGAGGGCCCCCAATGAGCAGTTCTTC
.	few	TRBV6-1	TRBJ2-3	CSLGTTDTQYF	TGTTCCCTAGGGACCACAGATACGCAGTATTTT
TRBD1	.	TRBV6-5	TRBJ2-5	CASRSTGVWETQYF	TGTGCCAGCAGATCAACAGGGGTCTGGGAGACCCAGTACTTC
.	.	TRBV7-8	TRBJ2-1	CASSNTLQKEQFF	TGTGCCAGCAGCAATACCCTGCAAAAGGAGCAGTTCTTC
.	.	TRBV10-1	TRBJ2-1	CASSEGSSVRGHEQFF	TGCGCCAGCAGTGAAGGTTCTAGCGTGAGGGGCCATGAGCAGTTCTTC
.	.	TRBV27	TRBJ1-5	CASSFRGEQPQHF	TGTGCCAGCAGTTTCAGGGGAGAACAGCCCCAGCATTTT
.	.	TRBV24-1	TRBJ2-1	CATSDRTLASYNEQFF	TGTGCCACCAGTGATCGGACCCTCGCTAGCTACAATGAGCAGTTCTTC
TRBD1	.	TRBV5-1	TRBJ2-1	CASSFYSGTGSTYNEQFF	TGCGCCAGCAGCTTTTACTCAGGGACAGGTTCGACCTACAATGAGCAGTTCTTC
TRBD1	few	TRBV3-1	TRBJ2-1	CASSPTGTGFNEQFF	TGTGCCAGCAGCCCAACCGGGACAGGGTTCAATGAGCAGTTCTTC
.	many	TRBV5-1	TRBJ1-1	CASSLYPNTEAFF	TGCGCCAGCAGCTTGTACCCGAACACTGAAGCTTTCTTT
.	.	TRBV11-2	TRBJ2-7	CASSFTLELYVQYF	TGTGCCAGCAGCTTTACATTAGAACTCTACGTGCAGTACTTC
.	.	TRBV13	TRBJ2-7	CASSLDPTSYEQYF	TGTGCCAGCAGCTTAGATCCGACCTCCTACGAGCAGTACTTC
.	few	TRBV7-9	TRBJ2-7	CASRPGADEQYF	TGTGCCAGCAGGCCAGGGGCAGACGAGCAGTACTTC
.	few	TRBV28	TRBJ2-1	CASSLQQGGEQFF	TGTGCCAGCAGTTTACAACAGGGTGGTGAGCAGTTCTTC
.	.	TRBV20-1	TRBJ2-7	CSANAGAGYEQYF	TGCAGTGCTAACGCAGGGGCAGGATACGAGCAGTACTTC
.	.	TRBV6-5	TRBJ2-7	CASSLRERAYEQYF	TGTGCCAGCAGTCTCCGGGAGAGGGCCTACGAGCAGTACTTC
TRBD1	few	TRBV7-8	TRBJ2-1	CASSRQGASQGEQFF	TGTGCCAGCAGCCGACAGGGGGCAAGTCAAGGTGAGCAGTTCTTC
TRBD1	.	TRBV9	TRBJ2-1	CASSAISGGNEQFF	TGTGCCAGCAGCGCCATTTCAGGGGGCAATGAGCAGTTCTTC
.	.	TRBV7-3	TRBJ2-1	CASSPSLERRYNEQFF	TGTGCCAGCAGCCCCTCGTTAGAGCGGCGATACAATGAGCAGTTCTTC
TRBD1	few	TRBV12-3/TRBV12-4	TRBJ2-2	CASSLTGGNTGELFF	TGTGCCAGCAGTCTGACAGGGGGGAACACCGGGGAGCTGTTTTTT
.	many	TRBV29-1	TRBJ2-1	CSVEVVGYNEQFF	TGCAGCGTTGAAGTAGTAGGGTACAATGAGCAGTTCTTC
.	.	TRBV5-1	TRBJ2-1	CASMDGRGGNEQFF	TGCGCCAGCATGGATGGCAGGGGGGGCAATGAGCAGTTCTTC
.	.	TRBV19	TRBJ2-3	CASSPGHSTDTQYF	TGTGCCAGTAGCCCGGGACATAGCACAGATACGCAGTATTTT
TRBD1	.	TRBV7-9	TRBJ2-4	CASSLGQGNVQYF	TGTGCCAGCAGCCTGGGACAGGGGAACGTTCAGTACTTC
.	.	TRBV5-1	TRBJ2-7	CASSLSAREAYEQYF	TGCGCCAGCAGCTTGTCCGCTCGCGAAGCCTACGAGCAGTACTTC
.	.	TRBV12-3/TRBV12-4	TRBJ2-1	CASSLRLERSHNEQFF	TGTGCCAGCAGTTTACGGCTGGAGCGGAGCCACAATGAGCAGTTCTTC
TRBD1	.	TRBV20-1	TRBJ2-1	CSAPWGRGQSNEQFF	TGCAGTGCTCCTTGGGGAAGGGGGCAGTCCAATGAGCAGTTCTTC
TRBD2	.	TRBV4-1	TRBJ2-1	CASSQPGTRQYNEQFF	TGCGCCAGCAGCCAGCCCGGGACTAGACAATACAATGAGCAGTTCTTC
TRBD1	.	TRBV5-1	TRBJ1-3	CASSETGASSGNTIYF	TGCGCCAGCAGCGAGACAGGGGCATCCTCTGGAAACACCATATATTTT